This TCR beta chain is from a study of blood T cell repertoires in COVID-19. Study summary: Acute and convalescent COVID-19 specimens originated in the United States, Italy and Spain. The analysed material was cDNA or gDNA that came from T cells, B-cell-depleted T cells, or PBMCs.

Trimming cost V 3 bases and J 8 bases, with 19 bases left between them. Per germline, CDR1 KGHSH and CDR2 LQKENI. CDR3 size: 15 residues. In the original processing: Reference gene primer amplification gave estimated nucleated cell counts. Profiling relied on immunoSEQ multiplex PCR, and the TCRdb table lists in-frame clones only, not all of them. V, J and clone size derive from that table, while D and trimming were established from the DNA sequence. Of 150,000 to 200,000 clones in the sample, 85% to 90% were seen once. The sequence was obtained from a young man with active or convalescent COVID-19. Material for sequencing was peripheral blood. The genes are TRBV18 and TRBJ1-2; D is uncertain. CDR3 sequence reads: CASSPSWEVGSGYTF. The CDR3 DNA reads TGTGCCAGCTCACCCTCCTGGGAGGTCGGTAGCGGCTACACCTTC.